The 13 T cell receptor beta chains given below trace back to one sample, sequenced in a study of early T cells in non-severe SARS-CoV-2 infection. Each CDR3 protein is one row after TCRdb ran MiXCR on the 5' RACE reads. The sample includes around 100,000 distinct CDR3 sequences, around 13% of them seen just once. Specimen: whole blood. Receptors originate from an adult who was a healthcare worker with PCR-confirmed SARS-CoV-2 infection or an uninfected control (not recorded which).

Of note for this clonotype: Its ends do not fully match the called genes, so a read error is possible. CDR3 residues: CACSGGHHYYEQYF. The CDR3, as DNA: TGTGCCTGCAGTGGAGGACACCATTACTACGAGCAGTACTTC. The rearrangement uses TRBV30 and TRBJ2-7; D possibly matches TRBD1 or TRBD2 (5 bases each). Germline V gives CDR1 GTSNPN, CDR2 SVGIG (reference sequence). The CDR3 extends over 14 amino acids.

In its sample, this clonotype was seen a few times. This chain links TRBV12-3 or TRBV12-4 with TRBJ1-5; D gene ambiguous. The germline V and J ends were trimmed by 6 bases and 3 bases, with 6 bases remaining between them. CDR3 size: 12 residues. The CDR3 here is CASSAPNQPQHF. The CDR3 nucleotides read TGTGCCAGCAGCGCTCCCAATCAGCCCCAGCATTTT.

This clonotype appeared many times. This rearrangement joins TRBV19 to TRBJ2-1; possible D gene TRBD1, 5 bases. Germline CDR1 and CDR2: LNHDA and SQIVND (reference sequence). The CDR3 has 12 amino acids. V dropped 10 bases and J dropped 8 bases, with 15 bases sitting between them. The DNA of the CDR3 is TGTGCCACCCAAAAGGGGTTCCATGAGCAGTTCTTC. This gives the protein CATQKGFHEQFF.

This clonotype was observed at least ten times. V gene TRBV10-3 combines with J gene TRBJ2-3, with 8 bases fitting TRBD1. This CDR3 contains 15 residues. The V segment lost 8 bases and the J segment 2 bases; nucleotides outside the gene matches: 9. Germline V gene lookup returns CDR1 ENHRY and CDR2 SYGVKD. This CDR3 is CAIGGQGGDTDTQYF. The CDR3 DNA sequence: TGTGCCATCGGAGGACAGGGCGGGGACACAGATACGCAGTATTTT.

This clonotype came up many times. The V call is TRBV28, the J call TRBJ1-5; D unresolved. The V gene's germline CDR1 is MDHEN and CDR2 SYDVKM. Trimming shortened V by 3 bases and J by 7 bases, and 10 bases separated the two germline ends. The CDR3 consists of 13 residues. DNA for the CDR3: TGTGCCAGCAGTTTGGAAGGTTCCCAGCCCCAGCATTTT. It specifies CASSLEGSQPQHF. Together with reference TRBV28 and TRBJ1-5, the CDR3 gives the full variable domain: DVKVTQSSRYLVKRTGEKVFLECVQDMDHENMFWYRQDPGLGLRLIYFSYDVKMKEKGDIPEGYSVSREKKERFSLILESASTNQTSMYLCASSLEGSQPQHFGDGTRLSIL.

V usage is TRBV12-3 or TRBV12-4 and J usage is TRBJ1-3, with 8 bases that match TRBD1. Germline trimming cut 6 bases from V and 2 bases from J; bases unmatched to any gene: 6. This CDR3 has 15 amino acids. CDR3 DNA sequence: TGTGCCAGCAGCTGGACAGGGAACGCTGGAAACACCATATATTTT. It yields the protein CASSWTGNAGNTIYF.

This clonotype has just a few counts. V and J are TRBV12-3 or TRBV12-4 and TRBJ2-1; 9 nucleotides align to TRBD2. CDR3 length equals 14 residues. The V and J ends lost 5 bases and 6 bases, in that order; junction bases with no gene match: 5. The DNA for the CDR3 is TGTGCCAGCAGTCTTAGCGGGAGCTTCAATGAGCAGTTCTTC. Translating it yields CASSLSGSFNEQFF.

This clonotype appeared many times. The chain is built from TRBV7-3 and TRBJ2-1, with D perhaps matching TRBD2 (7 bases). In germline, CDR1 is SGHTA, CDR2 FQGTGA. V lost 1 base and J lost 9, with 10 bases in between. CDR3 size: 13 residues. The CDR3 loop is CASSLNAGAEQFF. CDR3 DNA: TGTGCCAGCAGCTTAAACGCGGGGGCTGAGCAGTTCTTC.

This clonotype was observed many times. The gene calls are TRBV28 and TRBJ2-1; TRBD2 is a possible D gene (7 bases). V shed 6 bases and J shed 7 bases, with 25 bases lying between them. The CDR3 covers 17 residues. Germline CDR1 is MDHEN and CDR2 is SYDVKM. CDR3 DNA: TGTGCCAGCAGCGCCTTCTCCAGGGGAGGGTTTATGAATGAGCAGTTCTTC. As protein: CASSAFSRGGFMNEQFF.

This clonotype has just a few counts. This rearrangement joins TRBV20-1 to TRBJ2-3; 7 bases line up with TRBD2. J lost 4 bases, V lost 3 bases, and 10 bases had no gene match. The CDR3 sequence is 15 residues long. Germline values: CDR1 DFQATT, CDR2 SNEGSKA (reference sequence). The CDR3 DNA sequence: TGCAGTGCTAGTCTAGCTATTCGGGAGGCAGATACGCAGTATTTT. Its protein product is CSASLAIREADTQYF.

The rearrangement uses TRBV4-3 and TRBJ2-7, with D possibly matching TRBD1 (5 bases). This CDR3 has 14 amino acids. The germline V and J ends were trimmed by 0 bases and 2 bases, with 8 bases remaining between them. CDR1 is LGHNA and CDR2 is YSLEER in the germline V gene. The CDR3 region is CASSQELGPYEQYF. CDR3 nucleotides: TGCGCCAGCAGCCAAGAGTTGGGGCCCTACGAGCAGTACTTC.

The sample holds many counts of this clonotype. The chain employs TRBV6-1 and TRBJ2-3; TRBD2 aligns across 7 bases. Germline loops: CDR1 MNHNS, CDR2 SASEGT. V gave up 10 bases and J gave up 0 bases; unmatched junction bases: 7. This CDR3 is built from 14 residues. CDR3 in amino acids: CATQAGLSTDTQYF. For the CDR3, the DNA is TGTGCCACCCAAGCGGGATTGAGCACAGATACGCAGTATTTT.

In this sample, this clonotype turned up a few times. The CDR3 DNA follows: TGTGCCAGCAGCCGACGGGACGTAGATCAGCCCCAGCATTTT. It encodes CASSRRDVDQPQHF. This chain uses TRBV27 with TRBJ1-5; D possibly corresponds to TRBD1 (5 bases). The CDR3 contains 14 residues. Germline V CDR1 and CDR2: MNHEY, SMNVEV (reference sequence). With 6 bases removed from V and 5 bases from J, the gap between germline ends came to 14 bases.